A selection of T cell receptor beta chains follows, all from one sample in a study of neurological immune-mediated disorders. TCRdb reprocessed the 5' RACE reads via MiXCR and lists one record per CDR3 protein. This table holds roughly 70,000 distinct CDR3 sequences, about 4% found once. Sequencing input: PBMCs. These receptors all come from a man aged 25-40 years with multiple sclerosis. Both conserved end residues are part of each CDR3. The D gene is left open where the match is weak. A row's size may be missing; if present it is once, few, many or a size class.

V: TRBV20-1; D: TRBD1; size: many; J: TRBJ1-2; DNA: TGCAGTGCTAGGAGGAGAGTCCCGGGACAGGGGACCACTGGCTATGGCTACACCTTC; CDR3: CSARRRVPGQGTTGYGYTF
V: TRBV5-1; D: .; size: many; J: TRBJ2-5; DNA: TGCGCCAGCAGCAGGAGGGCCCCTGGGAGTGAGACCCAGTACTTC; CDR3: CASSRRAPGSETQYF
V: TRBV20-1; D: .; size: many; J: TRBJ1-1; DNA: TGCAGTGCTAGAGAAGAGGGGCCGATCACTGAAGCTTTCTTT; CDR3: CSAREEGPITEAFF
V: TRBV12-3/TRBV12-4; D: .; size: many; J: TRBJ2-7; DNA: TGTGCCAGCAGGCCCCTAGGCGGCGAGCAGTACTTC; CDR3: CASRPLGGEQYF
V: TRBV27; D: TRBD1; size: many; J: TRBJ2-5; DNA: TGTGCCAGCAGTGACAGGGAAGAGACCCAGTACTTC; CDR3: CASSDREETQYF
V: TRBV20-1; D: TRBD2; size: many; J: TRBJ2-1; DNA: TGCAGTGCTAGAGAGGTTAGCGGGGGGGCCGCCTACAATGAGCAGTTCTTC; CDR3: CSAREVSGGAAYNEQFF
V: TRBV12-5; D: .; size: many; J: TRBJ1-2; DNA: TGTGCTAGCACCCAGCTGGGCAGAGATGGCTACACCTTC; CDR3: CASTQLGRDGYTF
V: TRBV7-2; D: TRBD2; size: .; J: TRBJ2-1; DNA: TGTGCCAGCAGCCAATTCCCTAGCGGGGGGTTTAATGAGCAGTTCTTC; CDR3: CASSQFPSGGFNEQFF
V: TRBV20-1; D: .; size: many; J: TRBJ2-7; DNA: TGCAGTGCTAGAGACGCGCCCGTGAAACAGGGCCCTCTGTTCCACGAGCAGTACTTC; CDR3: CSARDAPVKQGPLFHEQYF
V: TRBV12-3/TRBV12-4; D: TRBD1; size: many; J: TRBJ2-5; DNA: TGTGCCAGCAGTTTACGACAGGGGGCTGGAGAGACCCAGTACTTC; CDR3: CASSLRQGAGETQYF
V: TRBV20-1; D: TRBD2; size: many; J: TRBJ2-5; DNA: TGCAGTGCTAGTATGGCGGGGGACCAAGAGACCCAGTACTTC; CDR3: CSASMAGDQETQYF
V: TRBV5-1; D: .; size: many; J: TRBJ2-5; DNA: TGCGCCAGCAGCGGGGCTACAGGGACGGAGACCCAGTACTTC; CDR3: CASSGATGTETQYF
V: TRBV29-1; D: .; size: many; J: TRBJ1-5; DNA: TGCAGCGCGGCCAAGGGATTCGATCAGCCCCAGCATTTT; CDR3: CSAAKGFDQPQHF
V: TRBV12-3/TRBV12-4; D: .; size: few; J: TRBJ2-7; DNA: TGTGCCAGCAGTCTCCGGACAGAGAACTACGAGCAGTACTTC; CDR3: CASSLRTENYEQYF
V: TRBV5-5; D: .; size: many; J: TRBJ2-2; DNA: TGTGCCAGCACCCCAGGGGCGAACACCGGGGAGCTGTTTTTT; CDR3: CASTPGANTGELFF
V: TRBV2; D: .; size: many; J: TRBJ2-7; DNA: TGTGCCAGCAGTGTGCCCACTAGGAGCGAGCAGTACTTC; CDR3: CASSVPTRSEQYF
V: TRBV9; D: TRBD1; size: many; J: TRBJ1-2; DNA: TGTGCCAGCAGCGTAGCGGGACAGGGCGACGACTATGGCTACACCTTC; CDR3: CASSVAGQGDDYGYTF
V: TRBV4-1; D: .; size: few; J: TRBJ1-5; DNA: TGCGCCAGCAGCCAAGTCCGGGGCAATCAGCCCCAGAATTTT; CDR3: CASSQVRGNQPQNF
V: TRBV5-1; D: TRBD1; size: many; J: TRBJ1-5; DNA: TGCGCCAGCAGCTTTGGGACAGGGGCGGGTCAGCCCCAGCATTTT; CDR3: CASSFGTGAGQPQHF
V: TRBV4-3; D: TRBD2; size: many; J: TRBJ2-3; DNA: TGCGCCAGTTCCGAACTAGCGGGGGCGACAGATACGCAGTATTTT; CDR3: CASSELAGATDTQYF
V: TRBV10-3; D: TRBD2; size: .; J: TRBJ2-3; DNA: TGTGCCATCAGTGATCCCCCCGGGGGGAGCGGGACAGATACGCAGTATTTT; CDR3: CAISDPPGGSGTDTQYF
V: TRBV4-1; D: TRBD2; size: many; J: TRBJ2-5; DNA: TGCGCCAGCAGCCAAGATGGGACTAGTCACGAGACCCAGTACTTC; CDR3: CASSQDGTSHETQYF
V: TRBV6-5; D: TRBD1; size: many; J: TRBJ1-5; DNA: TGTGCCAGCAGTGGGACAGGGGGCCAGCCCCAGAATTTT; CDR3: CASSGTGGQPQNF
V: TRBV12-3/TRBV12-4; D: .; size: many; J: TRBJ1-4; DNA: TGTGCCAGCAGTTTAAATGAAAAACTGTTTTTT; CDR3: CASSLNEKLFF
V: TRBV5-1; D: TRBD2; size: many; J: TRBJ2-3; DNA: TGCGCCAGCACAGCTAGCGGCGACGGCACAGATACGCAGTATTTT; CDR3: CASTASGDGTDTQYF
V: TRBV10-2; D: .; size: .; J: TRBJ1-5; DNA: TGCGCCAGCAGTGGAAAATACAATCAGCCCCAGCATTTT; CDR3: CASSGKYNQPQHF
V: TRBV20-1; D: TRBD1; size: .; J: TRBJ2-7; DNA: TGCAGTGCTAGCGCCACTCAGGGGGCTCACTCCTACGAGCAGTACTTC; CDR3: CSASATQGAHSYEQYF
V: TRBV5-1; D: TRBD1; size: .; J: TRBJ1-5; DNA: TGCGCCAGCAGCTCGACAGGGTTTGGACAGCCCCAGAATTTT; CDR3: CASSSTGFGQPQNF
V: TRBV7-2; D: .; size: many; J: TRBJ2-3; DNA: TGTGCCAGCAGCGGCAGGGGTTCAGATACGCAGTATTTT; CDR3: CASSGRGSDTQYF
V: TRBV29-1; D: TRBD1; size: many; J: TRBJ1-4; DNA: TGCAGCGTCGCTGACAGGGGGACTAATGAAAAACTGTTTTTT; CDR3: CSVADRGTNEKLFF
V: TRBV5-1; D: .; size: many; J: TRBJ2-2; DNA: TGCGCCAGCAGCTTGACCAGCGGGCCGAACACCGGGGAGCTGTTTTTT; CDR3: CASSLTSGPNTGELFF
V: TRBV5-1; D: .; size: many; J: TRBJ2-1; DNA: TGCGCCAGCAGCTTGGTTGTGGGGGGGCCTAATGAGCAGTTCTTC; CDR3: CASSLVVGGPNEQFF
V: TRBV5-1; D: TRBD1; size: .; J: TRBJ2-3; DNA: TGCGCCAGCAGCGCGGGACAGGGGAGCACAGATACGCAGTATTTT; CDR3: CASSAGQGSTDTQYF
V: TRBV11-3; D: TRBD1; size: few; J: TRBJ2-1; DNA: TGTGCCAGCAGCCCAGACAGGGGGAGTGAGCAGTTCTTC; CDR3: CASSPDRGSEQFF
V: TRBV5-1; D: TRBD1; size: many; J: TRBJ2-5; DNA: TGCGCCAGCAGCTTGGAGGACAGGGGGCTAGAGACCCAGTACTTC; CDR3: CASSLEDRGLETQYF
V: TRBV12-3/TRBV12-4; D: .; size: many; J: TRBJ2-2; DNA: TGTGCCAGCAGGGGCATGAGCACCGGGGAGCTGTTTTTT; CDR3: CASRGMSTGELFF
V: TRBV20-1; D: .; size: few; J: TRBJ2-3; DNA: TGCAGTGCTAGTGACATAGGCACAGATACGCAGTATTTT; CDR3: CSASDIGTDTQYF
V: TRBV4-3; D: .; size: many; J: TRBJ1-2; DNA: TGCGCCAGCAGCCAAGCTATCGTGTCGGTCACATTCTATGGCTACACCTTC; CDR3: CASSQAIVSVTFYGYTF
V: TRBV4-3; D: .; size: many; J: TRBJ1-5; DNA: TGCGCCAGCAGCCCCAGCCACGGGGCGGATCAGCCCCAGCATTTT; CDR3: CASSPSHGADQPQHF